This TCR beta chain was captured by sequencing in a study of CD8 T cells in Susac syndrome. Random hexamers primed reverse transcription of about 0.45 to 1 ug RNA. Amplification of TCR beta CDR3 across 54 Vbeta and 13 Jbeta was performed with immunoSEQ multiplex PCR. TCRdb reprocessed the immunoSEQ multiplex PCR reads via MiXCR and lists one record per CDR3 protein. Of 150,000 to 200,000 distinct CDR3 sequences in the sample, roughly 94% were seen once. This CDR3 is 17 amino acids long. Germline V gene lookup returns CDR1 SGHTA and CDR2 FQGNSA. With V trimmed by 3 bases and J by 3 bases, 7 bases remained unmatched.

The sequence was collected from a human donor with Susac syndrome. Input material: CD4+ T cells from PBMCs. This chain links TRBV7-2 with TRBJ2-3; the match to TRBD2 covers 12 bases. This CDR3 is CASSLTVLAGGTDTQYF. The CDR3 nucleotides are TGTGCCAGCAGCTTGACGGTACTAGCGGGGGGAACAGATACGCAGTATTTT.